This T cell receptor beta chain is drawn from a study of PD-L1 blockade in urothelial cancer. Study-wide context: Between 0 and 3 prior chemotherapy regimens had been given to patients.

The CDR3 loop spans 13 amino acids. The germline gives CDR1 SGHKS, CDR2 YYEKEE (reference sequence). V shed 2 bases, J shed 10 bases, and the junction held 8 bases outside the gene matches. In each PCR, synthetic TCR analog templates were spiked in. Clones were read by immunoSEQ multiplex PCR, and TCRdb kept only the in-frame ones, dropping some. The profile shows roughly 100,000 clones, roughly 84% of them singletons. The material was PBMCs, obtained around atezolizumab (anti-PD-L1) treatment. J is TRBJ1-1 and V is TRBV5-5; 7 positions match TRBD1. The sequence was collected from a man between 45 and 60 years old with urothelial cancer. CDR3 residues: CASSFDRESLAFF. In DNA form, the CDR3 reads TGTGCCAGCAGCTTCGACAGGGAGAGTTTAGCTTTCTTT.